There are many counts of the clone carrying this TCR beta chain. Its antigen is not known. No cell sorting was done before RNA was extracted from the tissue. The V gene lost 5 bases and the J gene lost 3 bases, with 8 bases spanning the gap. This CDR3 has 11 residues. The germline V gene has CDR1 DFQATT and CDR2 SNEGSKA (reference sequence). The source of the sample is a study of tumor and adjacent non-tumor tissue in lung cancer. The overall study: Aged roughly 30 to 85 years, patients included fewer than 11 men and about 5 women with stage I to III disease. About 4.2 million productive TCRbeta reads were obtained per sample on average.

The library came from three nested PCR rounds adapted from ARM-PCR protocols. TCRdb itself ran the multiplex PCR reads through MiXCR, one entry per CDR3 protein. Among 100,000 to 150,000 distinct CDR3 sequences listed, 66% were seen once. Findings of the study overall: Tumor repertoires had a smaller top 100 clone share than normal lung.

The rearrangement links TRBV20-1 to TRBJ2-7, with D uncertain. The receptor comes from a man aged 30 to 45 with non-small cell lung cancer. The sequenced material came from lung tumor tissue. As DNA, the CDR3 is TGCAGTGCTGAGAGACTCTACGAGCAGTACTTC. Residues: CSAERLYEQYF.